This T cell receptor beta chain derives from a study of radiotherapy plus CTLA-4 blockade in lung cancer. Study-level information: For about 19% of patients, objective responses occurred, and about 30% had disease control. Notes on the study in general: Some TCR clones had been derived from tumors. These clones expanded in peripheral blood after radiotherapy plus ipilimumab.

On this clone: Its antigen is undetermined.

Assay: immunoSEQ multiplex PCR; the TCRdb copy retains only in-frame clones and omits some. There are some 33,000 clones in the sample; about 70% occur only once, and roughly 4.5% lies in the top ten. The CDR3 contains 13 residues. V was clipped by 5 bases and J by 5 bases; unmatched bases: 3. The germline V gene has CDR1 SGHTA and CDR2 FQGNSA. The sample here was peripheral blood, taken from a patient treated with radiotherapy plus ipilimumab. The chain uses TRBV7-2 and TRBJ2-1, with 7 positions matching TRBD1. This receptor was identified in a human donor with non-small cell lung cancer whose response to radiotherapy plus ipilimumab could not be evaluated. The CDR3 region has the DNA TGTGCCAGCAGCCGCGGACAGGACAATGAGCAGTTCTTC. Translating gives CASSRGQDNEQFF. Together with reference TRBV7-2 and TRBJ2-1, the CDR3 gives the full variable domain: GAGVSQSPSNKVTEKGKDVELRCDPISGHTALYWYRQSLGQGLEFLIYFQGNSAPDKSGLPSDRFSAERTGGSVSTLTIQRTQQEDSAVYLCASSRGQDNEQFFGPGTRLTVL.